Following are 29 T cell receptor beta chains from one sample sequenced in a study of CD8+ T cells in alopecia areata. For about 5 patients taking part in the biomarker study, CD4+ cells were further sorted into CD25+CD127- cells. RNA extraction and reverse transcription yielded cDNA as sequencing template. Assay: immunoSEQ multiplex PCR; the TCRdb copy retains only in-frame clones and omits some. The sample has about 20,000 clones; less than 70% are singletons. The specimen sequenced was CD4+ Tregs sorted from blood. Source of these receptors: a human donor with alopecia areata.

The table lists this clone with a count of one. This sequence joins TRBV28 and TRBJ1-3, with D unresolved. The germline V gene encodes CDR1 MDHEN and CDR2 SYDVKM. V lost 3 bases to trimming and J lost 7 bases, with 7 bases between them. The CDR3 runs to 12 residues. The CDR3 coding sequence is TGTGCCAGCAGTTTCCTAGGGAACACCATATATTTT. Translating it yields CASSFLGNTIYF.

This chain links TRBV18 with TRBJ1-1; 9 bases line up with TRBD1. Germline values: CDR1 KGHSH, CDR2 LQKENI. V shed 6 bases, J shed 3 bases, and the junction held 2 bases outside the gene matches. This CDR3 has 13 residues. The CDR3 reads CASSWDRDTEAFF. The CDR3 DNA follows: TGTGCCAGCTCTTGGGACAGGGACACTGAAGCTTTCTTT.

This clone occurred a few times. The genes are TRBV28 and TRBJ2-7; TRBD1 agrees at 7 bases. With V trimmed by 6 bases and J by 5 bases, 10 bases remained unmatched. The length of the CDR3 is 14 residues. CDR1 and CDR2 from the germline V gene are MDHEN and SYDVKM. The CDR3 loop is CASSRTGPWNEQYF. The CDR3 DNA sequence: TGTGCCAGCAGCAGGACAGGCCCGTGGAACGAGCAGTACTTC.

This sequence joins TRBV10-2 and TRBJ1-1; D gene unclear. This CDR3 is 13 amino acids long. Trimming shortened V by 2 bases and J by 1 base, and 5 bases separated the two germline ends. CDR1 is WSHSY and CDR2 is SAAADI in the germline V gene. For the CDR3, the DNA is TGCGCCAGCAGTGAGCAAGCGAACACTGAAGCTTTCTTT. This gives the protein CASSEQANTEAFF.

This clone was picked up a small number of times. The genes are TRBV10-3 and TRBJ1-2, with 10 bases matching TRBD1. Germline V gene lookup returns CDR1 ENHRY and CDR2 SYGVKD. CDR3 size: 14 residues. V lost 3 bases to trimming and J lost 7 bases; unmatched junction nucleotides: 5. The CDR3 here is CAISDGTGAGGYTF. The CDR3 DNA reads as TGTGCCATCAGTGATGGGACAGGGGCGGGTGGCTACACCTTC.

The chain recombines TRBV5-1 with TRBJ1-2; weak D call: TRBD1 (5 bases). The CDR3 extends over 14 amino acids. V lost 4 bases and J 8 bases, leaving 18 bases between the germline ends. Germline V lookup: CDR1 SGHRS, CDR2 YFSETQ. Here the CDR3 reads CASSPPRAAGGYTF. As DNA, the CDR3 is TGCGCCAGCAGCCCGCCCAGGGCGGCCGGGGGCTACACCTTC.

This clone was seen only a few times. The chain employs TRBV5-1 and TRBJ2-5; TRBD2 matches 15 bases. This CDR3 has 16 amino acids. In germline, CDR1 is SGHRS, CDR2 YFSETQ. The junction had 2 bases not matched to a gene; V was cut back by 3 bases and J by 2 bases. CDR3 amino acids: CASSWGLAGGQETQYF. CDR3 sequence (DNA): TGCGCCAGCAGCTGGGGACTAGCGGGAGGACAAGAGACCCAGTACTTC.

This clone was seen more than once but under ten times. The chain uses TRBV28 and TRBJ1-1, with a tentative D call TRBD1 (6 bases). CDR1 MDHEN and CDR2 SYDVKM come from the germline V gene. V was pared by 6 bases and J by 4 bases, with 15 bases between. This CDR3 comprises 14 residues. The CDR3 protein is CASRIQGRGTEAFF. The CDR3 DNA reads as TGTGCCAGCAGAATTCAGGGCAGGGGCACTGAAGCTTTCTTT.

The gene calls are TRBV7-2 and TRBJ2-6; a possible D gene is TRBD1 (6 bases). V dropped 4 bases and J dropped 0 bases, with 13 bases sitting between them. CDR3 size: 17 residues. Germline CDR1 is SGHTA and CDR2 is FQGNSA. CDR3 loop: CASSSGTLSSGANVLTF. For the CDR3, the DNA is TGTGCCAGCAGCTCCGGGACACTGAGCTCTGGGGCCAACGTCCTGACTTTC. Full variable domain (missing parts from reference TRBV7-2 and TRBJ2-6): GAGVSQSPSNKVTEKGKDVELRCDPISGHTALYWYRQSLGQGLEFLIYFQGNSAPDKSGLPSDRFSAERTGGSVSTLTIQRTQQEDSAVYLCASSSGTLSSGANVLTFGAGSRLTVL.

The rearrangement joins TRBV5-1 to TRBJ2-2; maybe TRBD2 (5 bases). The CDR3 loop spans 14 amino acids. Per germline, CDR1 SGHRS and CDR2 YFSETQ. Trimming cost V 3 bases and J 5 bases, with 11 bases left between them. CDR3 amino acids: CASSWKGETGELFF. CDR3 DNA sequence: TGCGCCAGCAGCTGGAAGGGAGAGACCGGGGAGCTGTTTTTT.

This clone has only a few counts. The junction and the germline gene differ at one end; a read error may be behind it. The genes are TRBV5-1 and TRBJ1-5; D unresolved. The CDR3 spans 13 residues. Looked up from germline, CDR1 is SGHRS and CDR2 is YFSETQ. The CDR3 loop reads CASSLLNNQPQHF. The CDR3 DNA is TGTGCCAGCAGCTTGTTGAACAATCAGCCCCAGCATTTT.

The chain joins TRBV7-6 to TRBJ2-7; D may be TRBD1 or TRBD2 (5 bases each). Germline CDR1 reads SGHVS; CDR2 reads FNYEAQ. The V end was cut by 1 base, the J end by 6 bases, with 22 bases between. The CDR3 covers 17 residues. The CDR3 is CASSLEARSGTQGEQYF. CDR3 DNA: TGTGCCAGCAGCTTAGAAGCCCGTTCGGGGACCCAGGGCGAGCAGTACTTC.

As DNA, the CDR3 is TGCAGCGTTACTGCCGCGGGACAGTCTCGATATGAGACCCAGTACTTC. Translating gives CSVTAAGQSRYETQYF. V gene TRBV29-1 combines with J gene TRBJ2-5, with D possibly being TRBD1 (7 bases). CDR1 is SQVTM, CDR2 ANQGSEA, per germline. The CDR3 is 16 residues long. Between the trimmed V and J ends, which lost 5 bases and 5 bases, there was a span of 24 bases.

There are a few counts of this clone. The chain carries TRBV28 and TRBJ1-5, with TRBD1 matching 12 bases. The CDR3 sequence is 15 residues long. Unmatched junction bases numbered 5, after V lost 5 bases and J lost 6 bases. The germline CDR1 and CDR2 sequences are MDHEN and SYDVKM. As DNA, the CDR3 is TGTGCCAGCAGTATGGGACAGGGGGCTCGTCAGCCCCAGCATTTT. It encodes CASSMGQGARQPQHF.

The table lists this clone with a few counts. This chain links TRBV7-9 with TRBJ1-2, with D possibly TRBD1 on 5 matching bases. The CDR3 loop spans 13 amino acids. The V and J ends lost 6 bases and 8 bases respectively, with 16 bases between them. Germline loops: CDR1 SEHNR, CDR2 FQNEAQ (reference sequence). The CDR3 sequence: CASRIRDQQGYTF. Written as DNA, the CDR3 is TGTGCCAGCAGGATCCGGGACCAGCAGGGCTACACCTTC.

The V and J genes are TRBV4-2 and TRBJ2-3; 8 bases align to TRBD1. The V gene's germline CDR1 is LGHNA and CDR2 YNFKEQ. J lost 2 bases, V lost 0 bases, and 4 bases had no gene match. CDR3 length: 16 amino acids. As DNA, the CDR3 is TGTGCCAGCAGCCAAGAGCGGACAGGGCACACAGATACGCAGTATTTT. Translation gives CASSQERTGHTDTQYF.

This rearrangement joins TRBV5-6 to TRBJ2-3; TRBD2 is a possible D gene (6 bases). This CDR3 comprises 16 residues. CDR1 SGHDT and CDR2 YYEEEE come from the germline V gene. Trimming shortened V by 0 bases and J by 1 base, and 12 bases separated the two germline ends. In nucleotides, the CDR3 is TGTGCCAGCAGCTTGGGACTAGGGGCCGGCACAGATACGCAGTATTTT. It specifies CASSLGLGAGTDTQYF.

By frequency in the sample, this clone is medium-sized. V usage is TRBV5-1 and J usage is TRBJ2-1; possibly TRBD2 for D (6 bases). CDR1 is SGHRS and CDR2 is YFSETQ in the germline V gene. The CDR3 has 16 amino acids. Between the trimmed V and J ends, which lost 5 bases and 7 bases, there was a span of 22 bases. As DNA, the CDR3 is TGCGCCAGCAGGCTCTCACGGGGGTTAAGGATTAATGAGCAGTTCTTC. It specifies CASRLSRGLRINEQFF.

The rearrangement links TRBV1 to TRBJ2-3. TRBV1 is a recognized pseudogene. CDR3 length: 15 amino acids. Here the CDR3 DNA reads TGCACCAGCAGCCTGCTGGGCGGTAGCACAGATACGCAGTATTTT. Residues: CTSSLLGGSTDTQYF.

The chain uses TRBV5-1 and TRBJ2-6; D remains ambiguous. Deletions cut 4 bases from V and 0 bases from J, with 5 bases between. Per germline, CDR1 SGHRS and CDR2 YFSETQ. The CDR3 consists of 14 residues. The CDR3 coding sequence is TGCGCCAGCAGCCAGGCCTCTGGGGCCAACGTCCTGACTTTC. This codes for CASSQASGANVLTF.

The CDR3 DNA is TGTGCCAGCAGTCCGGTAGCTAACTATGGCTACACCTTC. This encodes CASSPVANYGYTF. The rearrangement joins TRBV6-5 to TRBJ1-2; D gene uncertain. The V gene's germline CDR1 is MNHEY and CDR2 SVGAGI. The CDR3 sequence is 13 residues long. The V gene lost 5 bases and the J gene lost 0 bases, with 7 bases spanning the gap.

CDR3 DNA: TGTGCCAGTAGTTCGTGGGGCAGCCAACAAGAGACCCAGTACTTC. This encodes CASSSWGSQQETQYF. V is TRBV19 and J is TRBJ2-5, with D maybe TRBD1 (5 bases). Germline CDR1 is LNHDA and CDR2 is SQIVND (reference sequence). The CDR3 is 15 amino acids. V lost 5 bases and J lost 2, with 15 bases in between.

This clone was detected a few times. This sequence joins TRBV2 and TRBJ2-5; TRBD2 aligns across 7 bases. This CDR3 contains 17 residues. Germline-derived CDR1 and CDR2 are SNHLY and FYNNEI. V dropped 7 bases and J dropped 2; count of bases not matched to a gene: 16. The CDR3 loop is CASTRDYPQRRQETQYF. The CDR3 DNA is TGTGCCAGCACCCGGGACTACCCCCAGCGACGACAAGAGACCCAGTACTTC.

This chain links TRBV25-1 with TRBJ1-5; tentatively, D is TRBD1 (5 bases). CDR3 length: 15 amino acids. CDR1 is MGHDK, CDR2 SYGVNS, per germline. Trimming removed 3 bases at V and 5 bases at J, with 14 bases between. The CDR3 is CASSDRAGLDQPQHF. The CDR3 coding sequence is TGTGCCAGCAGTGACAGGGCAGGGCTTGATCAGCCCCAGCATTTT.

The chain joins TRBV9 to TRBJ1-2, with 10 bases identical to TRBD1. With V trimmed by 7 bases and J by 7 bases, 13 bases remained unmatched. Germline CDR1 reads SGDLS; CDR2 reads YYNGEE. The CDR3 runs 15 residues. This CDR3 is CASGSTGGAKGGYTF. The CDR3, as DNA: TGTGCCAGCGGCTCGACAGGGGGCGCGAAGGGTGGCTACACCTTC.

By share of the sample, this clone is medium-sized (0.01 to 0.1%). The chain carries TRBV28 and TRBJ2-5; weak D call: TRBD2 (6 bases). Germline V gene data show CDR1 as MDHEN and CDR2 as SYDVKM. The V end lost 7 bases, the J end lost 7 bases, and 19 bases lay between the germline ends. This CDR3 is 14 amino acids long. The CDR3 protein is CASTTSHGEVTQYF. In DNA, the CDR3 is TGTGCCAGCACCACCAGCCATGGGGAGGTGACCCAGTACTTC.

The V and J genes are TRBV12-2 and TRBJ1-6; the D call TRBD1 from the table was never checked on the DNA. TRBV12-2 is listed as a pseudogene. CDR3 length equals 16 residues. CDR3 DNA: TGTGCAAGTCGCTTAGCCCTCAGGGCAATAGATTCACCCCTCCACTTT. It specifies CASRLALRAIDSPLHF.

The chain uses TRBV7-6 and TRBJ1-6; D is uncertain. Germline CDR1 reads SGHVS; CDR2 reads FNYEAQ. The CDR3 is 16 amino acids. V was cut by 0 bases and J by 7 bases, with 13 bases left in between. The CDR3 DNA reads as TGTGCCAGCAGCTTAGCGGGTGCGGGATTAAATTCACCCCTCCACTTT. Amino acids: CASSLAGAGLNSPLHF.

The chain uses TRBV7-2 and TRBJ2-2, with 7 bases matching TRBD1. V shed 1 base, J shed 7 bases, and the junction held 9 bases outside the gene matches. The CDR3 length is 16 residues. CDR1 SGHTA and CDR2 FQGNSA come from the germline V gene. The DNA of the CDR3 is TGTGCCAGCAGCTTAGGCCCAGACAGGGAAGTCGGGGAGCTGTTTTTT. This sequence encodes CASSLGPDREVGELFF.